The clone carrying this TCR beta chain has just one count. V dropped 0 bases and J dropped 0 bases, with 20 bases sitting between them. Per the germline V gene, CDR1 is MNHEY and CDR2 is SMNVEV (reference sequence). CDR3 length: 20 residues. Authors' processing steps: The assay estimated nucleated cells by amplifying reference gene primers. Only in-frame clones appear in the TCRdb table, and some are missing; sequencing was by immunoSEQ multiplex PCR. The V and J calls and clone size were taken over from that table, and D and trimming were inferred from the DNA. The sample lists 150,000 to 200,000 clones; about 81% were seen once. The data were obtained in a study of blood T cell repertoires in COVID-19.

The V and J genes are TRBV27 and TRBJ1-4; no reliable D call. The sample comprised peripheral blood. This TCR was sampled from a human donor in a cohort sampled during active COVID-19. CDR3 in amino acids: CASSLSVRRAEVATNEKLFF. The CDR3 DNA sequence: TGTGCCAGCAGTTTATCGGTTCGGAGGGCTGAGGTTGCAACTAATGAAAAACTGTTTTTT.